This T cell receptor beta chain was recorded in a study of shared clonotypes between healthy human individuals. As for this clone: The target antigen is unknown. The sample holds other DNA sequences that translate to the same CDR3.

Running of the assay took place at deep level. Assay used: immunoSEQ multiplex PCR; TCRdb lists only in-frame clones, some missing. The data contain hundreds of thousands of clones, roughly 97% of them singletons. This CDR3 is built from 14 residues. The germline V gene has CDR1 MNHEY and CDR2 SMNVEV (reference sequence). V lost 4 bases and J lost 5; bases outside the gene matches: 8. Study findings and constraints: On the whole, naive subsets had larger estimated richness than memory subsets had.

The V and J genes are TRBV27 and TRBJ2-7; TRBD2 matches 7 bases. The sample consisted of naive CD4+ T cells sorted from blood. The sample's subset: CD45RA+ positively selected. The TCR sequence derives from a woman in her 30s in good health. This chain's CDR3 is CASSSSGGSHEQYF. The CDR3 region has the DNA TGTGCCAGCAGTTCCTCGGGGGGTTCCCACGAGCAGTACTTC.